Sequencing of this T cell receptor (beta chain) was carried out in a study of T-cell reconstitution after alpha-beta-depleted transplantation in children. Note on this clonotype: What it recognizes is unknown.

Study-wide results and caveats: Expanded clones from the graft, numbering several hundred, reportedly supplied alpha-beta T cells about two months after transplant.

Germline lookup yields CDR1 SGHVS and CDR2 FNYEAQ. The CDR3 has 13 amino acids. Trimming shortened V by 6 bases and J by 8 bases, and 13 bases separated the two germline ends. The authors prepared the TCRbeta library with unique molecular identifiers. TCRdb processed the PCR reads anew with MiXCR; each CDR3 protein has one entry. Among some 840,000 distinct CDR3 sequences listed, less than 20% were seen once. The sequencing used PBMCs, mostly from graft donor cells, collected 360 days after TCRalphabeta/CD19-depleted stem cell transplant. The chain couples TRBV7-6 to TRBJ2-2; D possibly corresponds to TRBD1 (5 bases). The TCR sequence derives from a male patient younger than 18 who had a stem cell transplant for acute lymphoblastic leukemia, so the T cells may come from the graft donor. CDR3 coding DNA: TGTGCCAGCAGGTTGTCCCAGGGTGGGGAGCTGTTTTTT. This codes for CASRLSQGGELFF.